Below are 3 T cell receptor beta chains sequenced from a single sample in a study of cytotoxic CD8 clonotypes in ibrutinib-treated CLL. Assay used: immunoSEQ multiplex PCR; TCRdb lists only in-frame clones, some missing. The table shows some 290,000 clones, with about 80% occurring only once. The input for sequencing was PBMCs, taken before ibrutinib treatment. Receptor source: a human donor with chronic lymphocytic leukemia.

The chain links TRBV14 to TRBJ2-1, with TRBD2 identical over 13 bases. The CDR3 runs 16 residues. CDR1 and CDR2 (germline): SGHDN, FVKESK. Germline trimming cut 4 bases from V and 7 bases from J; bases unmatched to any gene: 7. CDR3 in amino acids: CASSLRTSGGGNEQFF. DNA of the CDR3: TGTGCCAGCAGCCTCCGGACTAGCGGGGGAGGAAATGAGCAGTTCTTC.

Here the CDR3 reads CASSLGPGFSYEQYF. CDR3 in DNA: TGTGCCAGCAGCTTGGGCCCGGGGTTCTCCTACGAGCAGTACTTC. The V call is TRBV7-2, the J call TRBJ2-7; TRBD2 is a possible D gene (5 bases). This CDR3 spans 15 amino acids. The germline V gene has CDR1 SGHTA and CDR2 FQGNSA. V was pared by 3 bases and J by 0 bases, with 12 bases between.

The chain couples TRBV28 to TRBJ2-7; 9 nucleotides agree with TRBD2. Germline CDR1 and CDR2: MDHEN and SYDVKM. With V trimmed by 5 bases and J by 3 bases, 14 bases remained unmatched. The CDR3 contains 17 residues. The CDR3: CASSRPPLAGISYEQYF. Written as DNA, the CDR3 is TGTGCCAGCAGTCGACCCCCGCTAGCGGGGATTAGCTACGAGCAGTACTTC.